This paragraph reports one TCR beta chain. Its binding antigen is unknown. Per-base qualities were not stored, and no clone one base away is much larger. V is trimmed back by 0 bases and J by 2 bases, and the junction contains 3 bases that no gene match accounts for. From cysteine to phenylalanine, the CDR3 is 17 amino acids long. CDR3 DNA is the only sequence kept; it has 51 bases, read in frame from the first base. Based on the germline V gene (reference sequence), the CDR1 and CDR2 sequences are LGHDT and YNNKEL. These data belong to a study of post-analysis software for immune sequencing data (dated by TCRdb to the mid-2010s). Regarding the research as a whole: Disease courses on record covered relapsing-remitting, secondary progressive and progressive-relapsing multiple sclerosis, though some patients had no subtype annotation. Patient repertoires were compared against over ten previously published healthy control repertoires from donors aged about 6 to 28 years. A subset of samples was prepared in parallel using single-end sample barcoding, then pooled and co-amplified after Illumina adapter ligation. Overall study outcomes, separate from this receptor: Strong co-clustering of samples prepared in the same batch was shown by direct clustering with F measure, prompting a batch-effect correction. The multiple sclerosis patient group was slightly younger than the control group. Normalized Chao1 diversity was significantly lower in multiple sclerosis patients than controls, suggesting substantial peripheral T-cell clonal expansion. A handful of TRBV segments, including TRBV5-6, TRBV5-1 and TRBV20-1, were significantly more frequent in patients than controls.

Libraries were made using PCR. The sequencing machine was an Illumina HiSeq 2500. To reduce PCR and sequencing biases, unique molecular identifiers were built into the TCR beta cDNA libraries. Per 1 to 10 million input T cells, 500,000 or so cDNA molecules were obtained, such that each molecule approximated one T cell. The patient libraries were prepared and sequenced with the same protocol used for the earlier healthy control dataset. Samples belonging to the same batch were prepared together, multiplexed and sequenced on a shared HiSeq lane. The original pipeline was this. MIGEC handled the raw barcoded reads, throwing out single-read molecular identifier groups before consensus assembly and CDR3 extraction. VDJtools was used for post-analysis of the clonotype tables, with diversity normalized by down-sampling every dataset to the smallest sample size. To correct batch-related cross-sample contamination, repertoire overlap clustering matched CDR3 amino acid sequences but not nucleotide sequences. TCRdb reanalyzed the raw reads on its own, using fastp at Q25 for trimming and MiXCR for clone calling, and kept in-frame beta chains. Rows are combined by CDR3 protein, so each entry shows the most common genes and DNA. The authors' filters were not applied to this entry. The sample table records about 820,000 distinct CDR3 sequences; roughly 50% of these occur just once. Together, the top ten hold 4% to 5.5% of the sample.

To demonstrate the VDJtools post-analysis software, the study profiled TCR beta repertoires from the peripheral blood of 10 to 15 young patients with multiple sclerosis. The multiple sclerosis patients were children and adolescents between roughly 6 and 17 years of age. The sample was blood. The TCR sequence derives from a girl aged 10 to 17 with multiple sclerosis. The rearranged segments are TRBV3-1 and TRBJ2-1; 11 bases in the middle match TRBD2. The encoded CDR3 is CASSQDEGLAAYNEQFF. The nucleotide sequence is TGTGCCAGCAGCCAAGATGAGGGACTAGCGGCCTACAATGAGCAGTTCTTC.